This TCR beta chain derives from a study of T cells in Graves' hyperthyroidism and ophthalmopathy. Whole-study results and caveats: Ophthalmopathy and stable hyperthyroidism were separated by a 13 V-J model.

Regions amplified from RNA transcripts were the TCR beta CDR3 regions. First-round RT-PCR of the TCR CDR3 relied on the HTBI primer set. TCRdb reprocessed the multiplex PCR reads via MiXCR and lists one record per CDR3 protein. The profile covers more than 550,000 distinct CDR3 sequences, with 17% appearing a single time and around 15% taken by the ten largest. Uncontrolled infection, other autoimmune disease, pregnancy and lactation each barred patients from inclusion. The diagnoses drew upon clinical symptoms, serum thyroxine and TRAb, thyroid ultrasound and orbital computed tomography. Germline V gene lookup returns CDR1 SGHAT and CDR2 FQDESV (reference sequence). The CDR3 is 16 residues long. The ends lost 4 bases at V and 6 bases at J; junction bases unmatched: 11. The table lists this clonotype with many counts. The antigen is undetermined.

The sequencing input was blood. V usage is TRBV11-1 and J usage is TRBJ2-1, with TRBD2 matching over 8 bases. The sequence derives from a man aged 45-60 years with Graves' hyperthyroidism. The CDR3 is CASSSSWAGGPNEQFF. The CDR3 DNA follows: TGTGCCAGCAGCTCCAGCTGGGCGGGAGGCCCCAATGAGCAGTTCTTC.